The next 32 T cell receptor beta chains were all read from a single sample in a study of CD8 T cells in Susac syndrome. Roughly 0.45 to 1 ug RNA was reverse transcribed with random hexamers. TCRdb reprocessed the immunoSEQ multiplex PCR reads via MiXCR and lists one record per CDR3 protein. The top ten clones hold around 0.085% of a sample with more than 90,000 distinct CDR3 sequences, 90% to 95% of them seen once. Source material: CD4+ T cells from PBMCs. Receptor source: a human donor with multiple sclerosis.

V is TRBV6-5 and J is TRBJ1-4; 7 bases map to TRBD1. There are 18 residues in the CDR3. The germline V gene encodes CDR1 MNHEY and CDR2 SVGAGI. V lost 4 bases and J lost 1; bases outside the gene matches: 12. DNA for the CDR3: TGTGCCAGCAGTTCCCCACAGGAGGGGGCTGGAACTAATGAAAAACTGTTTTTT. The encoded protein is CASSSPQEGAGTNEKLFF.

About this clonotype itself: One junction end does not reproduce the germline sequence, and a read error may be involved. The chain joins TRBV4-1 to TRBJ2-3; no reliable D call. Germline V CDR1 and CDR2: MGHRA, YSYEKL. The CDR3 has 15 residues. The CDR3 DNA sequence: TGCGCCAGCAGACAAGACGGGCTACTCACAGATACGCAGTATTTT. Its protein product is CASRQDGLLTDTQYF.

This clonotype was recorded only once. This rearrangement joins TRBV29-1 to TRBJ2-2; 7 bases align to TRBD2. V lost 4 bases, J lost 5 bases, and 7 bases stayed unmatched. The CDR3 is 14 residues long. Germline CDR1 and CDR2: SQVTM and ANQGSEA. CDR3 in amino acids: CSVGPPGGTGELFF. The CDR3 nucleotides are TGCAGCGTTGGTCCCCCCGGGGGGACCGGGGAGCTGTTTTTT.

V is TRBV28 and J is TRBJ2-7; no clear D. V gave up 5 bases and J gave up 7 bases, with 18 bases separating them. Germline CDR1 and CDR2: MDHEN and SYDVKM. The length of the CDR3 is 14 residues. CDR3 DNA sequence: TGTGCCAGCAGTCCCTCCCAGGTTTTTGGAGAGCAGTACTTC. Its protein is CASSPSQVFGEQYF. Using reference TRBV28 and TRBJ2-7 for the parts outside the CDR3, the full variable domain is DVKVTQSSRYLVKRTGEKVFLECVQDMDHENMFWYRQDPGLGLRLIYFSYDVKMKEKGDIPEGYSVSREKKERFSLILESASTNQTSMYLCASSPSQVFGEQYFGPGTRLTVT.

This clonotype was seen only once. The chain couples TRBV21-1 to TRBJ2-1; the table's D call of TRBD1 was not tested on the DNA. TRBV21-1 is recorded as a pseudogene. The CDR3 consists of 16 residues. The CDR3 reads CASSPVTDPEGVEQFF. In nucleotides, the CDR3 is TGTGCCAGCAGCCCCGTAACGGACCCCGAAGGGGTTGAGCAGTTCTTC.

The rearrangement links TRBV6-1 to TRBJ1-3, with unresolved D. Germline lookup yields CDR1 MNHNS and CDR2 SASEGT. CDR3 length: 12 residues. V dropped 11 bases and J dropped 0 bases, with 8 bases sitting between them. Here the CDR3 reads CAGQSSGNTIYF. The CDR3 DNA follows: TGTGCCGGTCAGAGCTCTGGAAACACCATATATTTT.

The J gene is TRBJ2-1, the V gene TRBV7-8; D is perhaps TRBD1 (6 bases). The V end lost 5 bases, the J end lost 8 bases, and 19 bases lay between the germline ends. The CDR3 runs 15 residues. Germline CDR1 is SGHVS and CDR2 is FQNEAQ. The CDR3 DNA reads as TGTGCCAGCAGCCAGGGACAACTCTTTAGGGATGAGCAGTTCTTC. Its translation is CASSQGQLFRDEQFF.

The genes are TRBV20-1 and TRBJ1-1, with TRBD1 identical over 9 bases. V gave up 0 bases and J gave up 7 bases; unmatched junction bases: 6. The CDR3 covers 14 residues. From germline, CDR1 is DFQATT and CDR2 SNEGSKA (reference sequence). The CDR3 nucleotides are TGCAGTGCTAGAGATCCGGGACAGGGAGGTGAAGCTTTCTTT. This gives the protein CSARDPGQGGEAFF.

This clonotype came up once. The CDR3 coding sequence is TGCAGTGCTAGAGTCCGGGACAGTCTCGACGAGCAGTACTTC. Translation gives CSARVRDSLDEQYF. The chain combines TRBV20-1 with TRBJ2-7, with 7 bases aligning to TRBD1. The V gene's germline CDR1 is DFQATT and CDR2 SNEGSKA (reference sequence). The ends lost 1 base at V and 5 bases at J; junction bases unmatched: 8. There are 14 residues in the CDR3.

The V and J genes are TRBV6-7 and TRBJ2-3; D may be TRBD2 (5 bases). TRBV6-7 is known as an ORF, though its function is uncertain. This CDR3 contains 14 residues. V was cut by 5 bases and J by 1 base, with 10 bases left in between. The CDR3 bases are TGTGCCAGCAGTCCAATAGCGCGCACAGATACGCAGTATTTT. Protein product: CASSPIARTDTQYF.

J is TRBJ1-2 and V is TRBV3-1, with 10 bases matching TRBD1. The germline CDR1 and CDR2 sequences are LGHDT and YNNKEL (reference sequence). V dropped 4 bases and J dropped 7; count of bases not matched to a gene: 3. The CDR3 sequence is 13 residues long. The CDR3 spells CASSRQGAGGYTF. CDR3 sequence (DNA): TGTGCCAGCAGCCGACAGGGGGCAGGTGGCTACACCTTC.

In its sample, this clonotype was seen a few times. This sequence joins TRBV7-3 and TRBJ1-1; no clear D gene. Per the germline V gene, CDR1 is SGHTA and CDR2 is FQGTGA. The CDR3 has 14 residues. V shed 4 bases and J shed 1 base, with 10 bases lying between them. CDR3 protein: CASSSGGRNTEAFF. The CDR3 DNA sequence: TGTGCCAGCAGCTCCGGTGGCAGGAACACTGAAGCTTTCTTT.

In its sample, this clonotype was seen once. The chain has TRBV7-3 and TRBJ1-1; 7 positions match TRBD1. With V trimmed by 4 bases and J by 7 bases, 6 bases remained unmatched. The length of the CDR3 is 13 residues. From germline, CDR1 is SGHTA and CDR2 FQGTGA. CDR3 sequence: CASSWVGGSEAFF. In DNA, the CDR3 is TGTGCCAGCAGCTGGGTAGGGGGCAGTGAAGCTTTCTTT.

V usage is TRBV7-3 and J usage is TRBJ2-2; unclear D gene. The V and J ends lost 0 bases and 5 bases respectively, with 7 bases between them. Germline-derived CDR1 and CDR2 are SGHTA and FQGTGA. The CDR3 contains 14 residues. The DNA for the CDR3 is TGTGCCAGCAGCTTAACTCGAAATACCGGGGAGCTGTTTTTT. Translating gives CASSLTRNTGELFF.

This sequence joins TRBV7-8 and TRBJ2-5; either TRBD1 or TRBD2 may supply D (5 bases each). The germline V and J ends were trimmed by 5 bases and 2 bases, with 12 bases remaining between them. Germline assignment: CDR1 SGHVS and CDR2 FQNEAQ. The CDR3 is made up of 14 amino acids. CDR3 in DNA: TGTGCCAGCAGCGAATGGGACGGACAAGAGACCCAGTACTTC. Its translation: CASSEWDGQETQYF.

The J gene is TRBJ2-5, the V gene TRBV12-3 or TRBV12-4, with 9 bases identical to TRBD2. After removal of 5 bases from V and 5 bases from J, the junction contained 15 bases not matched to a gene. The CDR3 length is 17 residues. The CDR3 loop reads CASSPGGGGGATETQYF. The CDR3 coding sequence is TGTGCCAGCAGTCCCGGCGGGGGCGGGGGGGCCACTGAGACCCAGTACTTC.

The DNA of the CDR3 is TGCGCCAGCAGCCAAGATCAATATTACACTGAAGCTTTCTTT. It specifies CASSQDQYYTEAFF. This chain connects TRBV4-3 to TRBJ1-1; D remains unclear. The V end lost 0 bases, the J end lost 3 bases, and 8 bases lay between the germline ends. The CDR3 covers 14 residues. Germline V gives CDR1 LGHNA, CDR2 YSLEER.

The rearrangement uses TRBV28 and TRBJ2-2, with D maybe TRBD1 (6 bases). The CDR3 has 14 residues. V was clipped by 7 bases and J by 1 base, with 10 bases between them. In germline, CDR1 is MDHEN, CDR2 SYDVKM. CDR3 loop: CASTGVLNTGELFF. DNA for the CDR3: TGTGCCAGCACAGGGGTTTTGAACACCGGGGAGCTGTTTTTT.

This chain connects TRBV4-3 to TRBJ2-7, with D perhaps given as TRBD1 or TRBD2 (5 bases each). The ends were cut back, 4 bases at V and 0 bases at J, with 13 bases in the middle. This CDR3 has 15 residues. Germline V gene lookup returns CDR1 LGHNA and CDR2 YSLEER. The chain's CDR3 is CASSRDGRSSYEQYF. DNA of the CDR3: TGCGCCAGCAGCCGGGACGGCCGAAGCTCCTACGAGCAGTACTTC.

This chain's CDR3 is CASSYSLGREQYF. CDR3 nucleotide sequence: TGTGCCAGCAGTTACTCCCTTGGTCGCGAGCAGTACTTC. The V gene is TRBV6-5, the J gene TRBJ2-7; D not certain. From germline, CDR1 is MNHEY and CDR2 SVGAGI. The V end lost 0 bases, the J end lost 6 bases, and 9 bases lay between the germline ends. CDR3 length: 13 amino acids.

This chain joins TRBV6-1 and TRBJ2-1, with D perhaps matching TRBD1 or TRBD2 (5 bases each). The CDR3 has 13 amino acids. Trimming removed 8 bases from V and 5 bases from J, with 13 bases in between. Per germline, CDR1 MNHNS and CDR2 SASEGT. CDR3 sequence (DNA): TGTGCCAGCCGTCTGCCGGGGCACAATGAGCAGTTCTTC. Translating gives CASRLPGHNEQFF.

The rearrangement joins TRBV7-2 to TRBJ2-7; 12 bases match TRBD2. The V gene end was trimmed by 5 bases and the J gene end by 3 bases; junction bases not matched to a gene: 14. Germline V gives CDR1 SGHTA, CDR2 FQGNSA. The CDR3 contains 18 residues. This CDR3 reads CASSLRLAGVRPSYEQYF. The CDR3 DNA reads as TGTGCCAGCAGCCTCAGACTAGCGGGGGTTCGGCCGAGCTACGAGCAGTACTTC. The full variable domain, its missing parts supplied by reference TRBV7-2 and TRBJ2-7, is GAGVSQSPSNKVTEKGKDVELRCDPISGHTALYWYRQSLGQGLEFLIYFQGNSAPDKSGLPSDRFSAERTGGSVSTLTIQRTQQEDSAVYLCASSLRLAGVRPSYEQYFGPGTRLTVT.

This chain links TRBV7-9 with TRBJ1-1, with 10 nucleotides matching TRBD1. This CDR3 spans 15 amino acids. V shed 5 bases and J 1 base; nucleotides not matched to a gene: 4. CDR1 is SEHNR and CDR2 is FQNEAQ in the germline V gene (reference sequence). DNA of the CDR3: TGTGCCAGCAGCGCCGGACAGGGGGGGAACACTGAAGCTTTCTTT. This encodes CASSAGQGGNTEAFF.

The count of this clonotype is one. The V and J genes are TRBV29-1 and TRBJ1-3; no firm D call. Germline V CDR1 and CDR2: SQVTM, ANQGSEA. The ends were cut back, 0 bases at V and 0 bases at J, with 6 bases in the middle. This CDR3 has 14 residues. The CDR3 bases are TGCAGCGTTGAAGACGGAAACTCTGGAAACACCATATATTTT. Protein sequence: CSVEDGNSGNTIYF.

This chain links TRBV5-1 with TRBJ1-1; 7 nucleotides line up with TRBD1. Trimming at V came to 4 bases and at J to 5 bases, leaving 11 bases not matched to a gene. This CDR3 has 15 residues. Germline lookup yields CDR1 SGHRS and CDR2 YFSETQ. The CDR3: CASSKEGGLWTEAFF. The CDR3, as DNA: TGCGCCAGCAGCAAGGAAGGGGGCTTGTGGACTGAAGCTTTCTTT. The complete variable domain, with remaining parts taken from reference TRBV5-1 and TRBJ1-1, reads KAGVTQTPRYLIKTRGQQVTLSCSPISGHRSVSWYQQTPGQGLQFLFEYFSETQRNKGNFPGRFSGRQFSNSRSEMNVSTLELGDSALYLCASSKEGGLWTEAFFGQGTRLTVV.

The chain uses TRBV19 and TRBJ1-5; D remains ambiguous. This CDR3 has 16 residues. V was shortened by 3 bases and J by 5 bases, with 17 bases between the two germline ends. The germline V gene encodes CDR1 LNHDA and CDR2 SQIVND (reference sequence). The CDR3 sequence: CASSILGPRRDQPQHF. The CDR3 DNA reads TGTGCCAGTAGTATCCTTGGGCCTAGAAGGGATCAGCCCCAGCATTTT.

The chain combines TRBV6-1 with TRBJ2-7; 7 nucleotides agree with TRBD2. V lost 8 bases, J lost 3 bases, and 4 bases stayed unmatched. This CDR3 comprises 12 residues. The germline gives CDR1 MNHNS, CDR2 SASEGT. This CDR3 is CASGGDRYEQYF. CDR3 in DNA: TGTGCCAGCGGGGGGGACCGCTACGAGCAGTACTTC.

The V call is TRBV24-1, the J call TRBJ2-1, with TRBD2 as a possible D gene (5 bases). Looked up from germline, CDR1 is KGHDR and CDR2 is SFDVKD. V lost 1 base and J lost 9, with 12 bases in between. The CDR3 loop spans 14 amino acids. CDR3 DNA sequence: TGTGCCACCAGTGATTTTGTGGCCGGGGTTGAGCAGTTCTTC. Residues: CATSDFVAGVEQFF.

The chain uses TRBV7-2 and TRBJ1-2; no clear D. Looked up from germline, CDR1 is SGHTA and CDR2 is FQGNSA. This CDR3 has 16 amino acids. V gave up 0 bases and J gave up 0 bases, with 11 bases separating them. The DNA for the CDR3 is TGTGCCAGCAGCTTAGCCACTACCGCTGCTAACTATGGCTACACCTTC. Translated: CASSLATTAANYGYTF.

The chain is built from TRBV25-1 and TRBJ1-1; possible D gene TRBD1, 6 bases. Trimming removed 4 bases at V and 4 bases at J, with 16 bases between. Looked up from germline, CDR1 is MGHDK and CDR2 is SYGVNS. This CDR3 is built from 15 residues. This CDR3 reads CASSASQGMATEAFF. CDR3 DNA sequence: TGTGCCAGCAGTGCAAGTCAGGGGATGGCCACTGAAGCTTTCTTT.

V is TRBV4-2 and J is TRBJ2-3; D could derive from TRBD1 or TRBD2 (5 bases each). The CDR3 is 14 amino acids. V was trimmed by 9 bases and J by 4 bases, leaving 17 bases between them. In germline, CDR1 is LGHNA, CDR2 YNFKEQ. The CDR3 region has the DNA TGTGCCAGTTCCCGGGGCCCCCAGGCAGATACGCAGTATTTT. Translated: CASSRGPQADTQYF.

The chain carries TRBV7-9 and TRBJ2-3, with TRBD1 identical over 11 bases. The CDR3 is made up of 18 amino acids. Germline V gene lookup returns CDR1 SEHNR and CDR2 FQNEAQ (reference sequence). The V gene end was trimmed by 6 bases and the J gene end by 0 bases; junction bases not matched to a gene: 11. The CDR3 nucleotides read TGTGCCAGCAGATCCGGGACAGGGGGGTGGTCGAGCACAGATACGCAGTATTTT. This codes for CASRSGTGGWSSTDTQYF.